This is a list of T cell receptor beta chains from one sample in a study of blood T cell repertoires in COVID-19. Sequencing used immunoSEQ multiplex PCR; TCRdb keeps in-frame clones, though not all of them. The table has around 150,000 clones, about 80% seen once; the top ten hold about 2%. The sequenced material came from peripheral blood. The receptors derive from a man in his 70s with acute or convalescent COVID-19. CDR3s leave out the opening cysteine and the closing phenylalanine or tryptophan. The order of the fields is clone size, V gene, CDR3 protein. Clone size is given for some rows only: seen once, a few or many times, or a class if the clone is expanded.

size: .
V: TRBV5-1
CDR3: ASSPSGNTGELF

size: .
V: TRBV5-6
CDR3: ASSLEQTYEQY

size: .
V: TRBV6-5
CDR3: ASGETSVYNEQF

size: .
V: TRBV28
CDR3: ASSPGTGAAYEQY

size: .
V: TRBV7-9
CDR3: ASSWRPGLEGEQY

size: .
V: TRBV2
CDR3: ASSVLRGGNEQF

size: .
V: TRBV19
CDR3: ASGGLPNYGYT

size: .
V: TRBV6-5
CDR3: ASSGRTGDNEQF

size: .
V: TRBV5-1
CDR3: ASSLDDNRYNSPLH

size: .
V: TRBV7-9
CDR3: ASSPNGWVGGGAF

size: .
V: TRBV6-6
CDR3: ASSPIGIRSSYNEQF

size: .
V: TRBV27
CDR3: ASSHRQAQANYGYT

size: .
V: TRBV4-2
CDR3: ASSQEWGGNTGELF

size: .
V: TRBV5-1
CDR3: ASALAPDTQY

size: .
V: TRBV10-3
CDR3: AISELQGPEAF

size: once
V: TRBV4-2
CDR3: ASSQDARDRAYEQY

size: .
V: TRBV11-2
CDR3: ASRQTSGGEQF

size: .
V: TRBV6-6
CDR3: ASSLDFQPQH

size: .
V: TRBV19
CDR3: ASSNGDTGNTIY

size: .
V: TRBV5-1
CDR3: ASSLQGAVEAGNTIY

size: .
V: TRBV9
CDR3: ASSVSSGPGNSPLH

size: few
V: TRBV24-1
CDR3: ATSDPGTSGRAYNEQF

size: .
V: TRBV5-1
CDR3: ASSHEVVSGGLRGNEKLF

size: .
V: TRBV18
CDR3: ASSPQTGTVNYGYT

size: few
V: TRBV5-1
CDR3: ASSLAPGQGWLSETQY

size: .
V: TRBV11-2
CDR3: ASRKTSGGAGHTQY

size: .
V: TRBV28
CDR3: ASSVGQEGPQQY

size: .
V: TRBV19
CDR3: ASSIKGLNYNNEQF

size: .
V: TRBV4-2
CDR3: ASSQETGMGANEQY

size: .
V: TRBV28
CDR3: ASSNTGTNGYT

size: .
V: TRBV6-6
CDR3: ASSFAMANGGIQY

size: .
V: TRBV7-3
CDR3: ASSPTGGIYNEQF

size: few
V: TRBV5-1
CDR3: ASSLAGVGNQPQH

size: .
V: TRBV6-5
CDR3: ASRVNLAESYEQY

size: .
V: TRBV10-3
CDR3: AISERGTSGNNEQF

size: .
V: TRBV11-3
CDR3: ASSLGQGARTGELF

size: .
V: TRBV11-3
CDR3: ASSVGDSIMNEQF

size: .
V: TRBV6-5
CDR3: ASSQSGGYT

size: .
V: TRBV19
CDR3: ASSIEDRPTDTQY

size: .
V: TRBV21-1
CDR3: ASSKALNRGTGELF

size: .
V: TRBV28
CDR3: ASSFPGQGSYEQY

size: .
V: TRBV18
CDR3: ASSPPTSGRIEQY